Listed here are 13 T cell receptor beta chains from one sample, sequenced in a study of prognosis after radiotherapy for stage I lung cancer. Multiplex PCR, run in two rounds, amplified TCR beta CDR3 from genomic DNA. Primers specific to each TRBV and TRBJ gene drove first-round PCR. TCRdb reanalysed the multiplex PCR reads using MiXCR and keeps one entry per CDR3 protein. The sample gives tens of thousands of distinct CDR3 sequences, approximately 44% of which show up once; 32% is in the top ten. This sample comprised PBMCs, obtained before or after stereotactic body radiation therapy (not recorded which). The receptor set was obtained from a donor aged 50 or older with non-small cell lung cancer.

In regard to this clonotype: This clone may be a read error of a much larger clone one base away. The CDR3 coding sequence is TGTGCCAGCAGAGACCCAACCAGGTGGACTGAAGCTTTCTTT. Residues: CASRDPTRWTEAFF. The chain carries TRBV6-1 and TRBJ1-1; D is ambiguous. V was trimmed by 6 bases and J by 5 bases, leaving 16 bases between them. Germline assignment: CDR1 MNHNS and CDR2 SASEGT. CDR3 length: 14 amino acids.

V gene TRBV7-2 combines with J gene TRBJ1-2, with D unresolved. The germline V and J ends were trimmed by 1 base and 0 bases, with 6 bases remaining between them. The CDR3 runs to 14 residues. The germline V gene encodes CDR1 SGHTA and CDR2 FQGNSA. The CDR3 region has the DNA TGTGCCAGCAGCTTAGACAGAACTAACTATGGCTACACCTTC. Translating it yields CASSLDRTNYGYTF.

This clonotype has only a few counts. A much more abundant neighbour one base away suggests this may be a read error. The V call is TRBV6-9, the J call TRBJ2-3; a possible D gene is TRBD1 (5 bases). The CDR3 contains 14 residues. From germline, CDR1 is MNHGY and CDR2 SVAAGI. Trimming pared 3 bases from V and 7 bases from J, leaving 14 bases between. The CDR3 DNA sequence: TGTGCCAGCAGTTACCAGGGAATCGCATATACGCAGTATTTT. The encoded protein is CASSYQGIAYTQYF.

The chain has TRBV30 and TRBJ2-7; 8 bases line up with TRBD1. The germline CDR1 and CDR2 sequences are GTSNPN and SVGIG (reference sequence). After removal of 2 bases from V and 2 bases from J, the junction contained 8 bases not matched to a gene. The CDR3 runs 15 residues. CDR3 bases: TGTGCCTGGAGTAGACTTGGACAGGGCGCCTACGAGCAGTACTTC. As protein: CAWSRLGQGAYEQYF.

Turning to this clonotype: With only one base between it and a far larger clone, this is likely a read error. The J gene is TRBJ1-5, the V gene TRBV6-4, with unresolved D. V was cut by 7 bases and J by 4 bases, with 20 bases left in between. The CDR3 spans 16 residues. CDR1 is MRHNA and CDR2 is SNTAGT in the germline V gene. CDR3 nucleotide sequence: TGTGCCAGCATCCGTACGGGCGGCCTTGGTAATCAGCCCCAGCATTTT. This gives the protein CASIRTGGLGNQPQHF.

This clonotype was observed many times. CDR3 nucleotides: TGCAGTGCTAGAGATCTCGGGGGGCTTGTAATGAACACTGAAGCTTTCTTT. Its protein product is CSARDLGGLVMNTEAFF. The J gene is TRBJ1-1, the V gene TRBV20-1; tentative D call: TRBD1 (6 bases). This CDR3 has 17 residues. Trimming removed 0 bases at V and 0 bases at J, with 17 bases between. Germline CDR1 reads DFQATT; CDR2 reads SNEGSKA (reference sequence).

This clonotype was seen at least ten times. The genes are TRBV5-1 and TRBJ2-5, with D hard to call. The germline gives CDR1 SGHRS, CDR2 YFSETQ. This CDR3 is 14 amino acids long. Trimming pared 4 bases from V and 1 base from J, leaving 11 bases between. DNA of the CDR3: TGCGCCAGCAGCCCCTCAAGCACCCAAGAGACCCAGTACTTC. This gives the protein CASSPSSTQETQYF.

This clonotype was seen repeatedly, ten times or more. The chain combines TRBV12-3 or TRBV12-4 with TRBJ2-5; D is unresolved. V dropped 2 bases and J dropped 5 bases, with 3 bases sitting between them. The CDR3 is made up of 11 amino acids. For the CDR3, the DNA is TGTGCCAGCAGTTTATTTGAGACCCAGTACTTC. Translated: CASSLFETQYF.

A note on this clonotype: This could be a read error, since a much larger clone is one nucleotide away. This sequence joins TRBV14 and TRBJ2-3; D not certain. CDR1 SGHDN and CDR2 FVKESK come from the germline V gene. V lost 2 bases and J 2 bases, leaving 11 bases between the germline ends. The CDR3 totals 15 residues. The CDR3 nucleotides read TGTGCCAGCAGCCAAACCTCCGTGAACACAGATACGCAGTATTTT. It translates to CASSQTSVNTDTQYF.

In its sample, this clonotype was seen many times. The genes are TRBV3-1 and TRBJ1-2; no firm D call. V lost 5 bases and J 2 bases, leaving 12 bases between the germline ends. Germline-derived CDR1 and CDR2 are LGHDT and YNNKEL (reference sequence). The CDR3 is 14 residues long. CDR3 bases: TGTGCCAGCAGCTTACGACACTTCAACTATGGCTACACCTTC. Amino acids: CASSLRHFNYGYTF.

The CDR3 DNA reads TGTGACAGAAGCCCGGACAGGTCGGATAATTCACCCCTCCACTTT. Translation: CDRSPDRSDNSPLHF. This sequence joins TRBV5-8 and TRBJ1-6; 7 nucleotides agree with TRBD1. Germline assignment: CDR1 SGHTS and CDR2 YDEGEE. CDR3 length: 15 amino acids.

This clonotype appeared once. An end of the junction does not agree with germline; a read error may underlie this. The rearrangement links TRBV6-2 or TRBV6-3 to TRBJ1-2; no definite D call. CDR1 and CDR2 from the germline V gene are MNHEY and SVGEGT. The CDR3 loop spans 15 amino acids. The CDR3 bases are TGTGCCGGCAGTTATCAGGTGTCTTCTAACTATGGCTACACCTTC. Translating it yields CAGSYQVSSNYGYTF.

The gene calls are TRBV12-3 or TRBV12-4 and TRBJ2-3, with 7 bases matching TRBD2. With 6 bases clipped from V and 3 bases from J, the junction kept 6 bases outside the gene matches. There are 14 residues in the CDR3. The CDR3 sequence: CASRDSGLTDTQYF. The CDR3 coding sequence is TGTGCCAGCAGAGATAGCGGGTTGACAGATACGCAGTATTTT.